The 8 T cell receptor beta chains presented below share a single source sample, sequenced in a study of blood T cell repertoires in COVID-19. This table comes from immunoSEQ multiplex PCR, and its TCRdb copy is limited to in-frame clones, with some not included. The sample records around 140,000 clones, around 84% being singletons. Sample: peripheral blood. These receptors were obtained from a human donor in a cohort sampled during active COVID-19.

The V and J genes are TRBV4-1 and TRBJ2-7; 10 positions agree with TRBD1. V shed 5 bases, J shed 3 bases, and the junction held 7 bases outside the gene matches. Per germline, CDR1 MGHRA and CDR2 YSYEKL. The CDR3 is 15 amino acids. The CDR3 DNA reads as TGCGCCAGCAGCGGGACGGGACAGGGGAACTACGAGCAGTACTTC. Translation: CASSGTGQGNYEQYF.

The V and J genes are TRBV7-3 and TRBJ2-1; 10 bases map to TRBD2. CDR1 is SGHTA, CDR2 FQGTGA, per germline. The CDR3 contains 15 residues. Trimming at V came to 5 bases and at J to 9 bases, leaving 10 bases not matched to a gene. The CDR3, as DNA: TGTGCCAGCAGCCAACGCCTAGCGGGAGTAAGTGAGCAGTTCTTC. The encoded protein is CASSQRLAGVSEQFF.

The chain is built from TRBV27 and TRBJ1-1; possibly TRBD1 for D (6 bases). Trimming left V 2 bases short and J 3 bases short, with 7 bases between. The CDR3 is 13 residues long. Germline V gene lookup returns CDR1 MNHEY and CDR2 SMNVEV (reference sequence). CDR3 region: CASSLRGYTEAFF. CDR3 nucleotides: TGTGCCAGCAGTTTAAGGGGGTACACTGAAGCTTTCTTT.

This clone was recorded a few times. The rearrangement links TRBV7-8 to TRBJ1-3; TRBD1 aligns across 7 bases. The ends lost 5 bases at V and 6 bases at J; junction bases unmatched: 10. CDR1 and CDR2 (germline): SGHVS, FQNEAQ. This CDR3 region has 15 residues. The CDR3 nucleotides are TGTGCCAGCAGCCAAACAGGGGCCCTTTTAAACACCATATATTTT. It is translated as CASSQTGALLNTIYF.

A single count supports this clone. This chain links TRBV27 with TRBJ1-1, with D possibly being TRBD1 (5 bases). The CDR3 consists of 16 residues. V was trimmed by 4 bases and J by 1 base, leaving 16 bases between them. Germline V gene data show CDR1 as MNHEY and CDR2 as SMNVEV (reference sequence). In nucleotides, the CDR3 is TGTGCCAGCAGTTACCATACTGGAGGGGAGAACACTGAAGCTTTCTTT. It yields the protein CASSYHTGGENTEAFF.

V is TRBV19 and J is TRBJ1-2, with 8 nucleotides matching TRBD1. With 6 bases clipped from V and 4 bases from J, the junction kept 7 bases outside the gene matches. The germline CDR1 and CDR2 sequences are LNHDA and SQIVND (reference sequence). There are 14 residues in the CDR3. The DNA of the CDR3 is TGTGCCAGTAGCCCCCCCGGGACAGGCTATGGCTACACCTTC. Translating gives CASSPPGTGYGYTF.

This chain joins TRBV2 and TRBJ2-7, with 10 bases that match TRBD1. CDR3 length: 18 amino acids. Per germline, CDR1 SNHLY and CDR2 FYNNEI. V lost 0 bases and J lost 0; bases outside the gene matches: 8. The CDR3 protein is CASSEAGTGASNSYEQYV. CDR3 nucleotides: TGTGCCAGCAGTGAAGCAGGGACAGGGGCGAGTAACTCCTACGAGCAGTACGTC.

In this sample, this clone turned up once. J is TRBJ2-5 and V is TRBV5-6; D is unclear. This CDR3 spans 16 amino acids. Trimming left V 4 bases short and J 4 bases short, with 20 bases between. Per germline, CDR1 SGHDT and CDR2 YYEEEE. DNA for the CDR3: TGTGCCAGCAGCCTGTCGTATATAAGTCGAGGAGAGACCCAGTACTTC. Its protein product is CASSLSYISRGETQYF.